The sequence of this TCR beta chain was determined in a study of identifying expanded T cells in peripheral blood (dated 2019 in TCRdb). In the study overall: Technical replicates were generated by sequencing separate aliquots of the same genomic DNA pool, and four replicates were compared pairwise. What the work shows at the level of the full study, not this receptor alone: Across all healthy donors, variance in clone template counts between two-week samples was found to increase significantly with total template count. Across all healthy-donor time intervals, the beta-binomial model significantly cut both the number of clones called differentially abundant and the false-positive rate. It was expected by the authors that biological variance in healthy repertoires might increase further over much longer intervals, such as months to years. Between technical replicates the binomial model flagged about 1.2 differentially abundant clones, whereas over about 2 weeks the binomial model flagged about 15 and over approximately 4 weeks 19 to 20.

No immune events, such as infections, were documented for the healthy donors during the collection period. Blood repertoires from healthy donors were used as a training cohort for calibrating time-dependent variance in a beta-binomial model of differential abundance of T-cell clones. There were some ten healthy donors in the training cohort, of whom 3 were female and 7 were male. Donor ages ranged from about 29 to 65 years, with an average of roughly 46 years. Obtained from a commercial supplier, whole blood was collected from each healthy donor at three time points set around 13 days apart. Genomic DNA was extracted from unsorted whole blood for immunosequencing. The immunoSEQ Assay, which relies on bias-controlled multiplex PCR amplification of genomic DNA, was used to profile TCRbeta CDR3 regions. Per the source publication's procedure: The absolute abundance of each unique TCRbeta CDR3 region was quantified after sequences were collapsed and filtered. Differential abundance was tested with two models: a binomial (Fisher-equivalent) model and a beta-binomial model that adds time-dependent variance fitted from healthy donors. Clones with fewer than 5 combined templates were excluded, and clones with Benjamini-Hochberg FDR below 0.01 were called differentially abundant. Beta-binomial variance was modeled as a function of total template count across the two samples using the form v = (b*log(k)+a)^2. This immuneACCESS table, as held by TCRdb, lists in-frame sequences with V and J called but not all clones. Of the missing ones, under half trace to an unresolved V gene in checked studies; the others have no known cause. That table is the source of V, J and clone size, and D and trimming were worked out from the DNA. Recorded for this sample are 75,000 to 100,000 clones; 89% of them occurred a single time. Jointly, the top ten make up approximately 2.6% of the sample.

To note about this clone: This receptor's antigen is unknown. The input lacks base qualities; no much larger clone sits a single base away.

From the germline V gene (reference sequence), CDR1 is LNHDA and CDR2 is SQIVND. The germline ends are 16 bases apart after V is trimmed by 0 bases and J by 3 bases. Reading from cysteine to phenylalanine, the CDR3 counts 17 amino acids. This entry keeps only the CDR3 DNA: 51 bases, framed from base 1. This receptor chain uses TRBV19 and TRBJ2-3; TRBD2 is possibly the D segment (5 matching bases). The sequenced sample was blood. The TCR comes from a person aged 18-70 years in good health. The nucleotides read TGTGCCAGTAGTATAGATCCTTCAGCAGGCGGGACAGATACGCAGTATTTT. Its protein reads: CASSIDPSAGGTDTQYF.